A selection of T cell receptor beta chains follows, all from one sample in a study of blood T cell repertoires in COVID-19. The method was immunoSEQ multiplex PCR; TCRdb's version includes in-frame clones alone and lacks a portion of them. This sample has tens of thousands of clones, with 75% to 90% found just once. The sequencing input was peripheral blood. These TCRs come from a human donor in a cohort sampled during active COVID-19. The CDR3 runs from the conserved cysteine through the conserved F or W. D genes are given only for firm matches. Not all rows give a size; the values are once, few, many and, for expanded clones, a class.

clone size	V gene	CDR3 length	D gene	J gene	CDR3 protein	CDR3 DNA
.	TRBV20-1	11	.	TRBJ1-1	CSGTPNTEAFF	TGCAGTGGGACACCGAACACTGAAGCTTTCTTT
.	TRBV18	17	.	TRBJ2-3	CASSPPGYRDSTDTQYF	TGTGCCAGCTCACCACCGGGCTACAGGGATAGCACAGATACGCAGTATTTT
.	TRBV21-1	21	.	TRBJ1-5	CASSQDKIRDRGIKGNQPQHF	TGTGCCAGCAGCCAAGATAAAATCCGGGACAGGGGAATAAAGGGCAATCAGCCCCAGCATTTT
.	TRBV6-6	15	.	TRBJ2-7	CASKVRGDGAYEQYF	TGTGCCAGCAAGGTCAGGGGGGACGGGGCCTACGAGCAGTACTTC
.	TRBV10-2	16	TRBD2	TRBJ2-3	CASRLHSGRATDTQYF	TGCGCCAGCAGACTACATAGCGGGAGGGCGACAGATACGCAGTATTTT
.	TRBV5-4	14	.	TRBJ1-4	CASSWGNSNEKLFF	TGTGCCAGCAGCTGGGGCAATTCAAATGAAAAACTGTTTTTT
.	TRBV20-1	14	TRBD1	TRBJ1-2	CSASGSGGAGGYTF	TGCAGTGCTAGTGGGTCAGGGGGCGCAGGAGGCTACACCTTC
.	TRBV29-1	13	.	TRBJ2-2	CSVVSGLAGELFF	TGCAGCGTTGTGAGCGGGCTGGCCGGGGAGCTGTTTTTT
once	TRBV19	13	.	TRBJ2-7	CASSIRLRSEQYF	TGTGCCAGTAGTATAAGATTGAGGAGCGAGCAGTACTTC
few	TRBV18	16	TRBD1	TRBJ2-7	CASSPPGQGPFYEQYF	TGTGCCAGCTCACCACCGGGACAGGGACCATTCTACGAGCAGTACTTC
.	TRBV5-4	14	TRBD1	TRBJ2-7	CASSRDRVVGEQYF	TGTGCCAGCAGCCGGGACAGGGTTGTGGGGGAGCAGTACTTC
.	TRBV24-1	13	.	TRBJ2-1	CATSDFGPFPQFF	TGTGCCACCAGTGATTTTGGGCCCTTTCCCCAGTTCTTC
.	TRBV7-8	15	.	TRBJ2-6	CASSGLGSGANVLTF	TGTGCCAGCAGCGGGCTTGGGTCCGGGGCCAACGTCCTGACTTTC
.	TRBV18	16	TRBD1	TRBJ2-1	CASSPPNRGSYNEQFF	TGTGCCAGCTCACCACCTAACAGGGGAAGCTACAATGAGCAGTTCTTC
once	TRBV7-3	14	TRBD2	TRBJ2-2	CASGAGRDTGELFF	TGTGCCAGCGGGGCAGGGAGGGACACCGGGGAGCTGTTTTTT
few	TRBV6-2/TRBV6-3	17	TRBD2	TRBJ2-5	CASSYSISSGGQETQYF	TGTGCCAGCAGTTACTCGATAAGCAGCGGGGGACAAGAGACCCAGTACTTC
.	TRBV29-1	13	TRBD1	TRBJ1-1	CSGWDSMNTEAFF	TGCAGCGGATGGGACAGTATGAACACTGAAGCTTTCTTT
.	TRBV3-1/TRBV3-2	15	TRBD1	TRBJ1-5	CASSQGGQGRQPQHF	TGTGCCAGCAGCCAAGGCGGACAGGGGAGACAGCCCCAGCATTTT
.	TRBV5-6	13	.	TRBJ2-5	CASSLVQQETQYF	TGTGCCAGCAGCTTGGTTCAACAAGAGACCCAGTACTTC
.	TRBV18	14	.	TRBJ2-7	CASSPPTVPYEQYF	TGTGCCAGCTCACCACCGACAGTCCCCTACGAGCAGTACTTC
.	TRBV5-4	13	TRBD1	TRBJ2-7	CASSLDRGYEQYF	TGTGCCAGCAGCCTCGACAGGGGCTACGAGCAGTACTTC
.	TRBV10-3	14	.	TRBJ1-5	CAISESDRGQPQHF	TGTGCCATCAGTGAGTCAGATCGAGGTCAGCCCCAGCATTTT
few	TRBV7-9	14	TRBD1	TRBJ2-7	CASSASGTGIEQYF	TGTGCCAGCAGCGCGTCCGGGACAGGGATCGAGCAGTACTTC
.	TRBV27	14	.	TRBJ1-4	CASSLEGVGEKLFF	TGTGCCAGCAGTTTAGAGGGTGTCGGTGAAAAACTGTTTTTT
.	TRBV18	14	.	TRBJ1-1	CASSPQAVNTEAFF	TGTGCCAGCTCACCACAGGCGGTGAACACTGAAGCTTTCTTT
.	TRBV19	14	TRBD1	TRBJ1-2	CASSIQTGDYGYTF	TGTGCCAGTAGTATTCAAACAGGGGACTATGGCTACACCTTC
.	TRBV2	13	.	TRBJ2-1	CASSESQVNEQFF	TGTGCCAGCAGTGAGTCGCAGGTCAATGAGCAGTTCTTC
.	TRBV27	13	.	TRBJ2-1	CASSLFGGAPQFF	TGTGCCAGCAGTTTATTCGGCGGGGCACCACAGTTCTTC
.	TRBV7-3	14	TRBD1	TRBJ2-1	CASSSGTGQNEQFF	TGTGCCAGCAGCTCCGGGACAGGTCAGAATGAGCAGTTCTTC
.	TRBV5-1	18	TRBD2	TRBJ2-5	CASSSAVRSAGGRETQYF	TGCGCCAGCAGCTCGGCCGTTCGGTCGGCGGGAGGGCGGGAGACCCAGTACTTC
.	TRBV29-1	13	.	TRBJ2-2	CSVDRAGTGELFF	TGCAGCGTTGACAGGGCGGGGACCGGGGAGCTGTTTTTT
.	TRBV28	18	.	TRBJ2-5	CASSLEKGQGFVQETQYF	TGTGCCAGCAGTTTGGAGAAGGGTCAGGGGTTTGTGCAAGAGACCCAGTACTTC
.	TRBV5-1	15	.	TRBJ1-5	CASSLAGRGNQPQHF	TGCGCCAGCAGCTTGGCCGGCAGGGGCAATCAGCCCCAGCATTTT
.	TRBV6-4	14	.	TRBJ2-1	CASSHISGGYEQFF	TGTGCCAGCAGCCACATTTCTGGGGGGTACGAGCAGTTCTTC
.	TRBV6-6	15	TRBD1	TRBJ1-2	CASYGDRGQVNGYTF	TGTGCCAGCTACGGGGACAGGGGGCAGGTGAATGGCTACACCTTC